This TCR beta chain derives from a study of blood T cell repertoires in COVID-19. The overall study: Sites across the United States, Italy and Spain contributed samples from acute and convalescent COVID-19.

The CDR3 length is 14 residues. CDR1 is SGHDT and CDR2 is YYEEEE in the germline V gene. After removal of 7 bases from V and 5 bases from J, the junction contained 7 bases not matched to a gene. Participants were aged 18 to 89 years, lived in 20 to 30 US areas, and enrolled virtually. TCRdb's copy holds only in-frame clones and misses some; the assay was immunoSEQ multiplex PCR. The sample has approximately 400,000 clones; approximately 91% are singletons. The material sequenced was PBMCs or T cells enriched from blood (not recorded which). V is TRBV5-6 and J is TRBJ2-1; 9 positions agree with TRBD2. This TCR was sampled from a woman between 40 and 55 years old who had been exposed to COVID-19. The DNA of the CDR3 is TGTGCCAGCCTGAGGCTAGCGGGAAACAATGAGCAGTTCTTC. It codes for CASLRLAGNNEQFF.